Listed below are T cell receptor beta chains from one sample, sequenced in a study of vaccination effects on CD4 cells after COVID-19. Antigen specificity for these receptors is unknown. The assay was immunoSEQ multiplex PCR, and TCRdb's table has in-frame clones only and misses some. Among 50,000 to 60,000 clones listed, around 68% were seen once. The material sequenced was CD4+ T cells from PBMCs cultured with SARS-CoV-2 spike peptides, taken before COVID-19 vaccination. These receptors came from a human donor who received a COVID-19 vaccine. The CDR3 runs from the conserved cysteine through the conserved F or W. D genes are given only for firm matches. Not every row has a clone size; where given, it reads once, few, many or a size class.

CDR3aa: CASSSPGQGTEKLFF; CDR3nt: TGTGCCAGCAGTTCACCGGGACAGGGTACCGAAAAACTGTTTTTT; j_gene: TRBJ1-4; abundance: -; v_gene: TRBV28; d_gene: TRBD1
CDR3aa: CASRNTWGASNQPQHF; CDR3nt: TGTGCCAGTAGAAATACCTGGGGGGCGAGCAATCAGCCCCAGCATTTT; j_gene: TRBJ1-5; abundance: -; v_gene: TRBV19; d_gene: -
CDR3aa: CASSQRLTGSDEQYF; CDR3nt: TGTGCCAGCAGTCAAAGACTGACAGGTTCCGACGAGCAGTACTTC; j_gene: TRBJ2-7; abundance: -; v_gene: TRBV7-2; d_gene: -
CDR3aa: CAWSVGTANTEAFF; CDR3nt: TGTGCCTGGAGTGTAGGAACAGCAAACACTGAAGCTTTCTTT; j_gene: TRBJ1-1; abundance: -; v_gene: TRBV30; d_gene: -
CDR3aa: CASTSQGYGYTF; CDR3nt: TGTGCCAGTACTTCGCAGGGTTATGGCTACACCTTC; j_gene: TRBJ1-2; abundance: few; v_gene: TRBV19; d_gene: -
CDR3aa: CASSRSGGAYNEQFF; CDR3nt: TGTGCCAGCAGCCGCAGCGGGGGAGCCTACAATGAGCAGTTCTTC; j_gene: TRBJ2-1; abundance: once; v_gene: TRBV2; d_gene: TRBD2
CDR3aa: CASTGDRGHYGYTF; CDR3nt: TGTGCCAGCACCGGGGACAGGGGGCACTATGGCTACACCTTC; j_gene: TRBJ1-2; abundance: once; v_gene: TRBV28; d_gene: TRBD1
CDR3aa: CSVRTTSQETQYF; CDR3nt: TGCAGCGTTCGTACAACTTCCCAAGAGACCCAGTACTTC; j_gene: TRBJ2-5; abundance: -; v_gene: TRBV29-1; d_gene: -
CDR3aa: CASSQERGYLNTEAFF; CDR3nt: TGTGCCAGCAGCCAAGAGAGGGGTTATCTGAACACTGAAGCTTTCTTT; j_gene: TRBJ1-1; abundance: -; v_gene: TRBV3-1/TRBV3-2; d_gene: -
CDR3aa: CASSLGTVIYGYTF; CDR3nt: TGTGCCAGCAGCTTAGGGACGGTGATCTATGGCTACACCTTC; j_gene: TRBJ1-2; abundance: -; v_gene: TRBV7-8; d_gene: -
CDR3aa: CASTTRGAQYF; CDR3nt: TGTGCCAGCACCACCAGGGGAGCACAGTACTTC; j_gene: TRBJ2-5; abundance: -; v_gene: TRBV12-3/TRBV12-4; d_gene: -
CDR3aa: CASSMVGASNQPQHF; CDR3nt: TGTGCCAGTAGTATGGTAGGGGCGAGCAATCAGCCCCAGCATTTT; j_gene: TRBJ1-5; abundance: -; v_gene: TRBV19; d_gene: -
CDR3aa: CASSESADQPQHF; CDR3nt: TGTGCCAGCAGTGAATCAGCTGATCAGCCCCAGCATTTT; j_gene: TRBJ1-5; abundance: -; v_gene: TRBV6-1; d_gene: -
CDR3aa: CASSHAEGGYTF; CDR3nt: TGTGCCAGCAGCCACGCCGAGGGAGGCTACACCTTC; j_gene: TRBJ1-2; abundance: -; v_gene: TRBV6-5; d_gene: -
CDR3aa: CASSPDTDTGELFF; CDR3nt: TGTGCCAGCAGCCCCGACACCGACACCGGGGAGCTGTTTTTT; j_gene: TRBJ2-2; abundance: few; v_gene: TRBV27; d_gene: -
CDR3aa: CASSQFGRGSTDTQYF; CDR3nt: TGCGCCAGCAGCCAATTTGGACGGGGGAGCACAGATACGCAGTATTTT; j_gene: TRBJ2-3; abundance: once; v_gene: TRBV4-1; d_gene: -
CDR3aa: CASSSLAGINEQYF; CDR3nt: TGTGCCAGCAGCTCCCTAGCGGGAATAAACGAGCAGTACTTC; j_gene: TRBJ2-7; abundance: -; v_gene: TRBV6-5; d_gene: TRBD2
CDR3aa: CASSLSGTATDTQYF; CDR3nt: TGTGCCAGCAGCCTGTCCGGGACAGCCACAGATACGCAGTATTTT; j_gene: TRBJ2-3; abundance: -; v_gene: TRBV7-2; d_gene: TRBD1
CDR3aa: CASSPSGPLFGYEQYF; CDR3nt: TGTGCCAGCAGCCCGTCAGGCCCACTGTTCGGGTACGAGCAGTACTTC; j_gene: TRBJ2-7; abundance: -; v_gene: TRBV4-2; d_gene: -